The present T cell receptor beta chain was sequenced within a study of cytomegalovirus exposure and HLA in healthy donors. Study details: Unique TCR beta sequences numbering 120 million or so came from 190 million or so T cells in an earlier analysis. General study findings and limits: Most sequenced TCRs were rare (though some public TCRs occurred in many donors). Common viral pathogens (according to a later analysis) appeared linked to several of the most significant clusters.

A multiplex PCR was run with 60 Vbeta primers and 13 Jbeta primers. Profiled with immunoSEQ multiplex PCR; TCRdb holds only in-frame clones, not every one. This table has some 85,000 clones, around 76% appearing once. Germline assignment: CDR1 MGHRA and CDR2 YSYEKL. Germline trimming cut 5 bases from V and 5 bases from J; bases unmatched to any gene: 10. CDR3 size: 15 residues. About this clone itself: Its matching antigen is unknown.

Sequenced sample: PBMCs. The V and J genes are TRBV4-1 and TRBJ2-5; 8 bases line up with TRBD2. This clonotype was sampled from a man between 18 and 35 years old in good health and CMV-seropositive. The CDR3, as DNA: TGCGCCAGCAGCGATCCAGCGGGAGAGATGGAGACCCAGTACTTC. Its translation: CASSDPAGEMETQYF.